The sequence of this TCR beta chain was determined in a study of neoadjuvant anti-PD-1 for oral cavity cancer. Study as a whole: Non-progressing patients received a fourth nivolumab dose near day 43, then surgery on days 50-56.

Patients had HPV-negative, locally advanced oral cavity squamous cell carcinoma. CDR1 and CDR2 (germline): SGHTA, FQGTGA. Trimming shortened V by 2 bases and J by 1 base, and 6 bases separated the two germline ends. The CDR3 runs to 13 residues. This clone turned up a few times. Sequencing was performed with immunoSEQ multiplex PCR; in TCRdb, only in-frame clones are kept and a portion is missing. The table shows approximately 14,000 clones, with approximately 71% occurring only once. The chain is built from TRBV7-3 and TRBJ2-7; perhaps D is TRBD1 or TRBD2 (5 bases each). The sample in question was PBMCs, obtained before nivolumab (anti-PD-1) treatment. The clonotype was recovered from a person between 40 and 79 years old with oral cavity squamous cell carcinoma. The chain's CDR3 is CASSLWGSYEQYF. As DNA, the CDR3 is TGTGCCAGCAGCTTATGGGGGTCCTACGAGCAGTACTTC.